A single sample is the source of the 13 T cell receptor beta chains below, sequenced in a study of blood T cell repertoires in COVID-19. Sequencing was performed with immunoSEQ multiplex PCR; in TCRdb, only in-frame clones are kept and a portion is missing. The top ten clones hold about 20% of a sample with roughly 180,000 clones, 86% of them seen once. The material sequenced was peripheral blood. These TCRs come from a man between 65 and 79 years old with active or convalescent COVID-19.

The CDR3 loop reads CASSPRQGETNEKLFF. CDR3 coding DNA: TGTGCCAGCTCACCGAGGCAGGGGGAAACTAATGAAAAACTGTTTTTT. J is TRBJ1-4 and V is TRBV18; 7 positions match TRBD1. Germline V gives CDR1 KGHSH, CDR2 LQKENI. This CDR3 comprises 16 residues. V was clipped by 3 bases and J by 1 base; unmatched bases: 5.

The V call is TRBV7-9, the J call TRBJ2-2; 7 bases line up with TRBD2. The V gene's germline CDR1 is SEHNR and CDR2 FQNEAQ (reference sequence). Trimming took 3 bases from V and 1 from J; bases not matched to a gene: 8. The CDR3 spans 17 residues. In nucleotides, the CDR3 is TGTGCCAGCAGCTTCCCCCCCGCTAGCGGGAACACCGGGGAGCTGTTTTTT. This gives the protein CASSFPPASGNTGELFF.

The CDR3 loop is CSASNLRTATYEQYF. The CDR3 DNA is TGCAGTGCTAGTAATCTTCGGACAGCTACCTACGAGCAGTACTTC. The chain carries TRBV20-1 and TRBJ2-7, with D possibly being TRBD1 (6 bases). Germline V gene lookup returns CDR1 DFQATT and CDR2 SNEGSKA (reference sequence). V dropped 3 bases and J dropped 2 bases, with 17 bases sitting between them. This CDR3 comprises 15 residues.

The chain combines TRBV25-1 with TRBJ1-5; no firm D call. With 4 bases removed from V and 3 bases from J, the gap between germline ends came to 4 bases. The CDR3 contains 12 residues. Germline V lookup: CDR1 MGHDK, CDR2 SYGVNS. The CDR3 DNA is TGTGCCAGCAGTGTAGACAATCAGCCCCAGCATTTT. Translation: CASSVDNQPQHF.

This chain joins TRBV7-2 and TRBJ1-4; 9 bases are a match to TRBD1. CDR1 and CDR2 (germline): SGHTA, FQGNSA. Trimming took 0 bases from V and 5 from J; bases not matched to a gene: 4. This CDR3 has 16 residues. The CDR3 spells CASSLARTGVNEKLFF. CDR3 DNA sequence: TGTGCCAGCAGCTTAGCGCGGACAGGGGTAAATGAAAAACTGTTTTTT.

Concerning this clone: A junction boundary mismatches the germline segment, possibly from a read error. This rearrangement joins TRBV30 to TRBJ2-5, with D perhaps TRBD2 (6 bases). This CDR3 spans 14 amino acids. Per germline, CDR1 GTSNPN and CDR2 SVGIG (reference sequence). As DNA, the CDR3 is TGTGCCTGGAGTGTCGGAGCGGGTCAAGGGACCCAGTACTTC. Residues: CAWSVGAGQGTQYF.

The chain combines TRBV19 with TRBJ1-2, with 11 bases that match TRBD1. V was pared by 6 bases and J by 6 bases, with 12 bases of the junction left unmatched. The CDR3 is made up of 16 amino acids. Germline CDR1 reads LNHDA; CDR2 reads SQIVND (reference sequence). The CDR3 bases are TGTGCCAGTAGCACCACCTTTGGGACAGGGGGAGATGGCTACACCTTC. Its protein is CASSTTFGTGGDGYTF.

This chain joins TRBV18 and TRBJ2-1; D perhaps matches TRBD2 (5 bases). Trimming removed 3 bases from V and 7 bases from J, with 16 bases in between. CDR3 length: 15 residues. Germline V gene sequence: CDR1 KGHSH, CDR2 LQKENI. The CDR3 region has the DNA TGTGCCAGCTCACCGAGCACCATTCGGAGGAATGAGCAGTTCTTC. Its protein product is CASSPSTIRRNEQFF. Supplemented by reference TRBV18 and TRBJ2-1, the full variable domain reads NAGVMQNPRHLVRRRGQEARLRCSPMKGHSHVYWYRQLPEEGLKFMVYLQKENIIDESGMPKERFSAEFPKEGPSILRIQQVVRGDSAAYFCASSPSTIRRNEQFFGPGTRLTVL.

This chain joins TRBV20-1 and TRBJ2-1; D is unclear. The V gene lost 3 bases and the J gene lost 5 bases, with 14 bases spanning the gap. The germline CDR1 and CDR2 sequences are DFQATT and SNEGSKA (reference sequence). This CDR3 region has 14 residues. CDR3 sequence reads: CSASSQIPNNEQFF. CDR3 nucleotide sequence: TGCAGTGCTAGTTCACAGATTCCTAACAATGAGCAGTTCTTC.

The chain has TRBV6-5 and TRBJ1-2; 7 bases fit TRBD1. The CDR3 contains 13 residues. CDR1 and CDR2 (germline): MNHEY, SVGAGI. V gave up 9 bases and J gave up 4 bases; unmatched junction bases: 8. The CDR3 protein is CASYRGGGYGYTF. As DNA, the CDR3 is TGTGCCAGTTACAGGGGCGGAGGCTATGGCTACACCTTC.

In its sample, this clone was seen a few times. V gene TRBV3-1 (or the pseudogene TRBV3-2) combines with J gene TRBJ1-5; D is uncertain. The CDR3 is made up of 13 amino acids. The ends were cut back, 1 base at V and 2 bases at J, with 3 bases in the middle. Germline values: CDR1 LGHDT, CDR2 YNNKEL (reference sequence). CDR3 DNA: TGTGCCAGCAGCCAAGCAGGCAATCAGCCCCAGCATTTT. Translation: CASSQAGNQPQHF.

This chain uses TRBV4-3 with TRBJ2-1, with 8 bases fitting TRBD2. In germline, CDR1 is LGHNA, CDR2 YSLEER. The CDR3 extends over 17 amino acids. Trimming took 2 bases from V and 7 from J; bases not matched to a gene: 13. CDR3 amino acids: CASSQRGTSGVGNEQFF. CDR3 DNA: TGCGCCAGCAGCCAAAGGGGTACTAGCGGAGTTGGGAATGAGCAGTTCTTC.

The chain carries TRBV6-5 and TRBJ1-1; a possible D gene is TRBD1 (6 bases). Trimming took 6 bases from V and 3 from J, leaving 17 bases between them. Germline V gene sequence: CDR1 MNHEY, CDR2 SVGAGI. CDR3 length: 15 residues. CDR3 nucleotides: TGTGCCAGCAGCGGGACACCCAGAGGCTACACTGAAGCTTTCTTT. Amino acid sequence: CASSGTPRGYTEAFF.